This T cell receptor beta chain was retrieved from a study of blood T cell repertoires in COVID-19. Study details: There were acute and convalescent COVID-19 samples, and they came from the United States, Italy and Spain.

Per the original data handling: Quantification of nucleated cells was approximated via reference gene primer amplification. This table comes from immunoSEQ multiplex PCR, and its TCRdb copy is limited to in-frame clones, with some not included. D and trimming come from the DNA, and the V and J calls and clone size come from that table. In the table there are approximately 470,000 clones, roughly 87% of which are singletons. This clone came up once. Trimming cost V 5 bases and J 7 bases, with 12 bases left between them. The CDR3 spans 12 residues. Per the germline V gene, CDR1 is SGHTS and CDR2 is YDEGEE. Researchers sorted participants into cohorts using their self-reported clinical history.

The receptor was isolated from a woman aged 18-30 years who had recovered from COVID-19. The gene calls are TRBV5-8 and TRBJ1-2, with D tentatively TRBD1 (6 bases). The source material was PBMCs or T cells enriched from blood (not recorded which). DNA for the CDR3: TGTGCCAGCAGGAAGGGGGGGATTGGCTACACCTTC. This codes for CASRKGGIGYTF.